This TCR beta chain was captured by sequencing in a study of beta chain features in type 1 diabetes (dated by TCRdb to between 2018 and 2020). Describing the broader study: Patients and healthy donors did not differ in mean age, gender distribution, total cell number or subset yield. The study compared TCRB repertoires of sorted circulating CD4+ T cell subsets between recently diagnosed type 1 diabetes patients and matched healthy donors. A total of 107,917,701 sorted cells were examined across all samples, and the number of cells per subset was strongly correlated with RNA yield. Naive and central memory subsets were obtained from all 30 or so donors, but regulatory and stem cell-like memory subsets were isolated from only 8 patients and roughly 8 healthy donors.

The investigation overall reported the following: Type 1 diabetes patients showed a moderate but significant shortening of TCRB CDR3 length in all four CD4+ subsets. Only small numbers of individuals were included in the HLA sub-analyses, which left unresolved whether HLA type had any influence on TCRB rearrangement. Patients with type 1 diabetes made fewer insertions and deleted more nucleotides at VDJ recombination sites, implying thymic rearrangement abnormalities. PCR might favor shorter templates, but patient and control samples were amplified and corrected together, so any skew would affect both groups equally. Naive, central memory and regulatory TCRB repertoires appeared more similar among patients than among healthy donors. Because cDNA was sequenced instead of genomic DNA, activated cells with high expression could be over-represented, although the groups did not differ in activation or CD3 levels.

CDR3 length: 14 amino acids, cysteine to phenylalanine. The sequence is cut down to CDR3 DNA, 42 bases in frame from base 1. V and J are trimmed by 5 bases and 12 bases, and the gene matches miss 13 bases of the junction. The germline V gene (reference sequence) gives CDR1 as MNHNY and CDR2 as SVGAGI. A single peripheral blood draw of around 120 mL on average was collected from each donor into heparinised tubes. Naive, central memory, regulatory and stem cell-like memory CD4+ T cells were sorted on a BD FACSAria II using a panel including CD45RO, CCR7, CD25, CD127, CD95 and CD27. A purity above 95% was achieved for all sorted populations. Right away, PBMCs were isolated by Lymphoprep density gradient centrifugation and were stained directly, with no culture step. So that batch effects would be minimized, each experiment stained and sorted samples in pairs, pairing one healthy donor with one patient.

About this clone: No antigen is known for it. Per-nucleotide qualities are absent, and no much larger clonotype sits a single base away.

The High Capacity cDNA Reverse Transcription Kit was used to reverse transcribe all of the isolated RNA, meaning that expressed TCRB transcripts were what got sequenced. Deep immunoSEQ sequencing was performed on naive, central memory and regulatory T cell samples, with an average of roughly 3.3 million total reads per sample. After sorted cells were lysed in RLT buffer, RNA was extracted with DNase-treated RNeasy Micro or Mini kits, with the choice depending on cell number. Each cell subset was processed separately to prevent cross-contamination, with patient and healthy donor samples processed together. Using the immunoSEQ multiplex PCR, TCRB sequences were amplified from cDNA into 87-bp fragments spanning the CDR3 region. Sequencing of the amplicons was performed on the Illumina HiSeq platform. On the authors' methods: PCR bias was corrected computationally using synthetic template baselines, and reads within Hamming distance 2 were collapsed, with unmergeable singletons discarded. Reads were aligned against IMGT so that V, D and J genes, CDR3 length and insertions or deletions at six rearrangement sites could be assigned. Within each subset, clonotype counts were normalized to sorted cell number, and only after that were true diversity and Gini coefficients computed with the tcR R package. Repertoire sharing was quantified using the overlap coefficient calculated on TCRB nucleotide sequences. As a proxy for the pre-selection repertoire, out-of-frame TCRB sequences from naive cells were analyzed. TCRdb provides this immuneACCESS table in a form limited to in-frame rearrangements. Some clones are lacking; in checked studies, under half of them reflect an unresolved V gene, and why the rest are absent is not known. That table furnishes V, J and clone size, whereas the DNA furnished D and trimming. For this sample the table gives about 280,000 clones, of which roughly 15% were detected only once. Around 0.015% of the sample comes from the top ten.

The sequence links TRBV6-6 to TRBJ2-1; 7 central bases correspond to TRBD2. This clonotype was sampled from a man aged 18 to 29 with type 1 diabetes. Sequencing was performed on naive CD4+ T cells from blood. The sample's cell subset or site label, in plain terms: true naive CD4+ T cells. CDR3 protein: CASSGAGSSGRQFF. The bases are TGTGCCAGCAGTGGAGCGGGGTCTAGCGGTCGGCAGTTCTTC.